The sample holds many counts of the clone carrying this TCR beta chain. The antigen is not known. Next came a second PCR, run for about 6 to 12 cycles, which used a sample-barcoded 5' primer along with a J-beta primer mix. MiXCR, applied by TCRdb to the 5' RACE reads, yields one record per CDR3 protein. The data contain about 650,000 distinct CDR3 sequences, approximately 52% of them singletons. This sample was taken from a study of blood T cells in healthy people across ages. Regarding the study as a whole: Aged donors had fewer naive CD4+ cells and lower diversity than long-lived donors.

The CDR3 has 14 amino acids. The V and J ends lost 6 bases and 3 bases, in that order; junction bases with no gene match: 6. V gene TRBV12-3 or TRBV12-4 combines with J gene TRBJ2-7; 9 bases line up with TRBD1. Material: blood. The sequence derives from a woman of 80 years or more in good health. The CDR3 region is CASSSTGGGYEQYF. The DNA for the CDR3 is TGTGCCAGCAGCAGTACAGGGGGCGGCTACGAGCAGTACTTC.